The clone carrying this T cell receptor (beta chain) was observed many times. One entry per CDR3 protein, called by TCRdb with MiXCR from the 5' RACE reads. The data hold tens of thousands of distinct CDR3 sequences, with roughly 15% observed a single time. The data were taken from a study of early T cells in non-severe SARS-CoV-2 infection. This TCR derives from an adult who was a healthcare worker with PCR-confirmed SARS-CoV-2 infection or an uninfected control (not recorded which). The source material was whole blood, sampled at baseline.

CDR3 loop: CASSSIGPANHEQYF. CDR3 nucleotides: TGTGCCAGCAGCTCGATCGGACCGGCTAATCACGAGCAGTACTTC. The chain recombines TRBV7-6 with TRBJ2-7; D is ambiguous. Germline V gene data show CDR1 as SGHVS and CDR2 as FNYEAQ. The V gene lost 4 bases and the J gene lost 5 bases, with 18 bases spanning the gap. The CDR3 covers 15 residues.